Below, 17 T cell receptor beta chains from the same sample are listed, as sequenced in a study of T cells after yellow fever vaccination. TCRdb re-analysed the 5' RACE reads in MiXCR, keeping a single row per CDR3 protein. Of about 74,000 distinct CDR3 sequences in the sample, 7.1% were seen once. The sample here was CD8+ T cells sorted from PBMCs, taken 5 to 6 days after the first yellow fever vaccination. The source is a man between 18 and 29 years old who received the YFV17D yellow fever vaccine.

This clonotype was counted many times. V and J are TRBV24-1 and TRBJ2-2, with 7 nucleotides matching TRBD1. This CDR3 region has 16 residues. Germline CDR1 is KGHDR and CDR2 is SFDVKD. The V segment lost 3 bases and the J segment 7 bases; nucleotides outside the gene matches: 10. The chain's CDR3 is CATSDRQGEENGELFF. CDR3 DNA sequence: TGTGCCACCAGTGATCGACAGGGTGAGGAGAACGGGGAGCTGTTTTTT.

This clonotype was counted between two and nine times. The chain joins TRBV4-1 to TRBJ1-2, with a tentative D call TRBD1 (6 bases). Germline V CDR1 and CDR2: MGHRA, YSYEKL. V was clipped by 1 base and J by 5 bases, with 14 bases between them. This CDR3 is built from 15 residues. The CDR3 protein is CASSQVAGASYGYTF. CDR3 coding DNA: TGCGCCAGCAGCCAAGTCGCAGGGGCGTCGTATGGCTACACCTTC.

The chain links TRBV3-1 to TRBJ2-3; 8 nucleotides agree with TRBD2. This CDR3 has 15 residues. The junction had 5 bases not matched to a gene; V was cut back by 2 bases and J by 4 bases. CDR1 and CDR2 (germline): LGHDT, YNNKEL (reference sequence). CDR3 in amino acids: CASSQRMRGADTQYF. The DNA of the CDR3 is TGTGCCAGCAGCCAAAGAATGCGGGGGGCAGATACGCAGTATTTT.

This clonotype was detected a few times. CDR3 sequence: CASSLIGTALSNQPQHF. The DNA for the CDR3 is TGCGCCAGCAGCTTGATTGGGACGGCCCTGAGCAATCAGCCCCAGCATTTT. The chain recombines TRBV5-1 with TRBJ1-5; maybe TRBD1 (5 bases). Germline V gene data show CDR1 as SGHRS and CDR2 as YFSETQ. This CDR3 is 17 amino acids long. Trimming removed 1 base at V and 1 base at J, with 15 bases between.

The chain joins TRBV27 to TRBJ1-5; TRBD1 is a possible D gene (6 bases). Trimming left V 6 bases short and J 3 bases short, with 9 bases between. This CDR3 comprises 13 residues. Germline lookup yields CDR1 MNHEY and CDR2 SMNVEV (reference sequence). DNA of the CDR3: TGTGCCAGCAGAGGGGGGGTCAATCAGCCCCAGCATTTT. Its translation is CASRGGVNQPQHF.

This clonotype was recorded many times. This chain uses TRBV5-4 with TRBJ2-1, with TRBD1 identical over 7 bases. CDR1 is SGHNT and CDR2 is YYREEE in the germline V gene (reference sequence). This CDR3 is 15 amino acids long. V lost 2 bases and J lost 8; bases outside the gene matches: 10. The CDR3 DNA sequence: TGTGCCAGCAGCTTCTCAGGGGGTCTTATAGATGAGCAGTTCTTC. It is translated as CASSFSGGLIDEQFF. The full variable domain, its missing parts supplied by reference TRBV5-4 and TRBJ2-1, is ETGVTQSPTHLIKTRGQQVTLRCSSQSGHNTVSWYQQALGQGPQFIFQYYREEENGRGNFPPRFSGLQFPNYSSELNVNALELDDSALYLCASSFSGGLIDEQFFGPGTRLTVL.

This clonotype was recorded many times. V gene TRBV12-3 or TRBV12-4 combines with J gene TRBJ2-7; 9 positions match TRBD1. The ends lost 6 bases at V and 1 base at J; junction bases unmatched: 7. The CDR3 has 15 residues. The CDR3 nucleotides read TGTGCCAGCAGAATAAGACAGGGGGAATCCTACGAGCAGTACTTC. Amino acids: CASRIRQGESYEQYF.

This clonotype was detected ten times or more. This chain joins TRBV12-3 or TRBV12-4 and TRBJ2-1; D is possibly TRBD1 or TRBD2 (6 bases each). Deletions cut 2 bases from V and 4 bases from J, with 15 bases between. The CDR3 contains 16 residues. Here the CDR3 reads CASSLTGAQGYNEQFF. Written as DNA, the CDR3 is TGTGCCAGCAGTTTAACGGGGGCTCAGGGGTACAATGAGCAGTTCTTC.

This chain connects TRBV27 to TRBJ2-3; maybe TRBD2 (6 bases). The length of the CDR3 is 14 residues. V dropped 5 bases and J dropped 4 bases, with 13 bases sitting between them. Germline-derived CDR1 and CDR2 are MNHEY and SMNVEV (reference sequence). The DNA for the CDR3 is TGTGCCAGCAGTGTAGACCAGCGGGCAGATACGCAGTATTTT. Its translation is CASSVDQRADTQYF.

This clonotype was detected ten times or more. The chain is built from TRBV2 and TRBJ1-2; TRBD1 is a possible D gene (5 bases). Germline V gene lookup returns CDR1 SNHLY and CDR2 FYNNEI. This CDR3 has 13 residues. The V end lost 2 bases, the J end lost 9 bases, and 13 bases lay between the germline ends. The CDR3 coding sequence is TGTGCCAGCAGTGAATCCGGGGGGTATAGCTACACCTTC. It encodes CASSESGGYSYTF.

This clonotype was seen a handful of times. The genes are TRBV3-1 and TRBJ2-1; D may be TRBD1 (5 bases). Trimming removed 5 bases from V and 4 bases from J, with 24 bases in between. The CDR3 covers 18 residues. The germline CDR1 and CDR2 sequences are LGHDT and YNNKEL (reference sequence). CDR3 protein: CASSGETLQGTFYNEQFF. The CDR3 DNA reads TGTGCCAGCAGCGGAGAAACATTGCAGGGTACTTTTTACAATGAGCAGTTCTTC.

This chain links TRBV12-3 or TRBV12-4 with TRBJ2-3; the D gene is possibly TRBD2 (7 bases). The CDR3 spans 14 residues. Trimming pared 7 bases from V and 2 bases from J, leaving 13 bases between. The CDR3 DNA follows: TGTGCCAGCACCCCCGGGGGGCCCACAGATACGCAGTATTTT. Its translation is CASTPGGPTDTQYF.

Only a few counts were recorded for this clonotype. The rearrangement links TRBV7-2 to TRBJ2-7; unclear D gene. This CDR3 contains 13 residues. Trimming removed 0 bases from V and 2 bases from J, with 5 bases in between. Germline V gene data show CDR1 as SGHTA and CDR2 as FQGNSA. The chain's CDR3 is CASSLAYPYEQYF. For the CDR3, the DNA is TGTGCCAGCAGCTTAGCATACCCCTACGAGCAGTACTTC.

This clonotype was seen a few times. The CDR3 reads CASSFGTGYEQYV. The CDR3 nucleotides read TGCGCCAGCAGCTTCGGGACAGGCTACGAGCAGTACGTC. The V call is TRBV5-1, the J call TRBJ2-7; 8 nucleotides line up with TRBD1. The CDR3 has 13 amino acids. Looked up from germline, CDR1 is SGHRS and CDR2 is YFSETQ. V trimming: 2 bases; J trimming: 3 bases; junction bases outside the gene matches: 1.

The table lists this clonotype with many counts. This chain links TRBV4-1 with TRBJ2-7; D is undetermined. Trimming cost V 0 bases and J 3 bases, with 9 bases left between them. Germline assignment: CDR1 MGHRA and CDR2 YSYEKL. This CDR3 has 14 residues. CDR3: CASSQDSGFYEQYF. The CDR3, as DNA: TGCGCCAGCAGCCAAGATTCAGGATTCTACGAGCAGTACTTC.

The chain couples TRBV5-8 to TRBJ2-7, with D maybe TRBD2 (6 bases). The CDR3 is made up of 14 amino acids. Per the germline V gene, CDR1 is SGHTS and CDR2 is YDEGEE. V lost 7 bases and J 3 bases, leaving 17 bases between the germline ends. The CDR3 sequence is CASPPVDYNYEQYF. CDR3 sequence (DNA): TGTGCCAGCCCCCCTGTGGACTATAACTACGAGCAGTACTTC.

This clonotype was observed many times. The V and J genes are TRBV6-2 or TRBV6-3 and TRBJ2-1; the D is unclear. Per the germline V gene, CDR1 is MNHEY and CDR2 is SVGEGT. Trimming stripped 0 bases from V and 6 bases from J, with 6 bases between. The length of the CDR3 is 13 residues. This CDR3 reads CASSYSGSNEQFF. Here the CDR3 DNA reads TGTGCCAGCAGTTACTCGGGTAGCAATGAGCAGTTCTTC.